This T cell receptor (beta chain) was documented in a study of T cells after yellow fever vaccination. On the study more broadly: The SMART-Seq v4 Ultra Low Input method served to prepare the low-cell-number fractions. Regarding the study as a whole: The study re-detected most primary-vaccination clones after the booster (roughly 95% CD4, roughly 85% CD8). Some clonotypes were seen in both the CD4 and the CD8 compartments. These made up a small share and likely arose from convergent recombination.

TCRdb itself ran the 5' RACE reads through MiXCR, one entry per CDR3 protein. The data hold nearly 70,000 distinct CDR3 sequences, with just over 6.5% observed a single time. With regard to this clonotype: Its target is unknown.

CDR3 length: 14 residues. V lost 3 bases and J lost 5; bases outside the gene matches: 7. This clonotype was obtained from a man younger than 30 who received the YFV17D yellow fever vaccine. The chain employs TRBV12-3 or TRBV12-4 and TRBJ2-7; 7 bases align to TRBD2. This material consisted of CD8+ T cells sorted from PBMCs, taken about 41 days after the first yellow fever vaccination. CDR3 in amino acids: CASSFGGTLDEQYF. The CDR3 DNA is TGTGCCAGCAGTTTCGGGGGGACTCTGGACGAGCAGTACTTC.